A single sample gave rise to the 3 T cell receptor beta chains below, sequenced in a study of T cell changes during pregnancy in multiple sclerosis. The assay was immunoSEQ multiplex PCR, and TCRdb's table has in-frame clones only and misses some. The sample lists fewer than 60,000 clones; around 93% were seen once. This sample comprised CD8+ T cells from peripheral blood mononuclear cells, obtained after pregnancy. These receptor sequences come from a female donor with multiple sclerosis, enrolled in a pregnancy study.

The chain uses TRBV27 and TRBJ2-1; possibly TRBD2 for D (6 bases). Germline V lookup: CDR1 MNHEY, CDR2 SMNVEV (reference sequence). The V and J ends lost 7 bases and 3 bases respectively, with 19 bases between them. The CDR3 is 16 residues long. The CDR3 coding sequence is TGTGCCAGCACCGGTACCGGGACTTCACTCTACAATGAGCAGTTCTTC. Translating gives CASTGTGTSLYNEQFF.

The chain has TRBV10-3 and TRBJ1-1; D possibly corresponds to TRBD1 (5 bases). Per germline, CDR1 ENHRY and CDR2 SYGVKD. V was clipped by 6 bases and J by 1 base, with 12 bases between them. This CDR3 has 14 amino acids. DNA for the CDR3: TGTGCCATCAGGGGTAAGGGGCCGAACACTGAAGCTTTCTTT. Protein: CAIRGKGPNTEAFF.

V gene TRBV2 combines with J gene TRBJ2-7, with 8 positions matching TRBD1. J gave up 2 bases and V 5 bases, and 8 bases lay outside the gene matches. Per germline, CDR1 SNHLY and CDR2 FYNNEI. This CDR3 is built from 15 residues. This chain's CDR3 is CASSSPGQAPYEQYF. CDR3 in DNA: TGTGCCAGCAGTTCACCGGGACAGGCTCCCTACGAGCAGTACTTC.